The sequence of this T cell receptor (beta chain) was determined in a study of OX40 agonist ivuxolimab in advanced cancers. Whole-study context: Enrolled patients in dose escalation had cancers that were hepatocellular carcinoma, melanoma, renal cell or head and neck cancer.

Germline CDR1 and CDR2: MDHEN and SYDVKM. The CDR3 loop spans 13 amino acids. Trimming removed 4 bases at V and 3 bases at J, with 10 bases between. Produced via immunoSEQ multiplex PCR; TCRdb's table is partial and in-frame only. In the table there are about 100,000 clones, about 91% of which are singletons. As to this clone: Its antigen is unidentified.

Findings and caveats of the study: In a subset of nonresponders, normalized T-cell clonal expansion was also low.

This TCR came from an adult with an advanced solid tumor such as melanoma, head and neck, liver or kidney cancer. The rearrangement uses TRBV28 and TRBJ2-7; D not resolved. Sequenced material: CD4+ or CD8+ T cells sorted from blood, taken in a trial of the OX40 agonist ivuxolimab. The CDR3 sequence is CASSSTVHYEQYF. The CDR3 region has the DNA TGTGCCAGCAGTTCTACTGTCCACTACGAGCAGTACTTC.